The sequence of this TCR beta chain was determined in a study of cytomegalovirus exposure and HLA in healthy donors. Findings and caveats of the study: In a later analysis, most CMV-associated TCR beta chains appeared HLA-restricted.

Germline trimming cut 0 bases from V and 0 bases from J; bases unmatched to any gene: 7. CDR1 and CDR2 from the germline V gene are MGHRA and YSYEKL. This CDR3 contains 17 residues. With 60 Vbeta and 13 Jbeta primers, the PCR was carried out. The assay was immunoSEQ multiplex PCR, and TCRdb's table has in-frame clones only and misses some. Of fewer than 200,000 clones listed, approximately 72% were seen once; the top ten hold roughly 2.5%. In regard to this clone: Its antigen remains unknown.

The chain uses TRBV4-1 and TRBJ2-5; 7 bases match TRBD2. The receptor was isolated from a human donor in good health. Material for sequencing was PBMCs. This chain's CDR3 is CASSQEGPAGYQETQYF. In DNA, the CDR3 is TGCGCCAGCAGCCAAGAAGGCCCAGCGGGGTACCAAGAGACCCAGTACTTC.